This TCR beta chain appears in the sequencing data of a study of T cell responses to AZD1222 COVID-19 vaccine. Libraries were prepared by immunoSEQ multiplex PCR; TCRdb keeps only in-frame clonotypes and omits some of them. The table has 80,000 to 100,000 clones, about 86% seen once. Germline V gene data show CDR1 as MNHNY and CDR2 as SVGAGI (reference sequence). V was shortened by 6 bases and J by 0 bases, with 11 bases between the two germline ends. The CDR3 runs to 14 residues. The sequencing here drew on peripheral blood, taken on day 0 of MenACWY control vaccination. The source is an adult in good health. The genes are TRBV6-6 and TRBJ1-2; D gene ambiguous. The CDR3 here is CASSQTQTNYGYTF. The CDR3 bases are TGTGCCAGCAGCCAAACACAAACTAACTATGGCTACACCTTC.